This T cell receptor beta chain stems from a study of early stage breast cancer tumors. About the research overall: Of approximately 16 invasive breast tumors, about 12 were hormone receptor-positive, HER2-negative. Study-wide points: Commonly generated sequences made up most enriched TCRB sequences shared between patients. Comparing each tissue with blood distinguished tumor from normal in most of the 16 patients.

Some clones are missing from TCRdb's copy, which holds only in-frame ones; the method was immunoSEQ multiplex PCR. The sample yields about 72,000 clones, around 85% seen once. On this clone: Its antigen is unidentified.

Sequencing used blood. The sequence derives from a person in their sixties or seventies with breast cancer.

The CDR3: CASSLDPINEQFF. The CDR3 nucleotides are TGTGCCAGCAGCTTGGACCCAATCAATGAGCAGTTCTTC. The chain combines TRBV5-6 with TRBJ2-1, with D hard to call. This CDR3 is 13 amino acids long. Per germline, CDR1 SGHDT and CDR2 YYEEEE. V was shortened by 0 bases and J by 6 bases, with 7 bases between the two germline ends.